A selection of T cell receptor beta chains follows, all from one sample in a study of blood T cell repertoires in COVID-19. Sequencing was performed with immunoSEQ multiplex PCR; in TCRdb, only in-frame clones are kept and a portion is missing. This sample has about 280,000 clones, with approximately 85% found just once. The sample taken for sequencing was peripheral blood. These receptors all stem from a man younger than 35 with active or convalescent COVID-19. Each CDR3 is given with its conserved first and last residue. A D gene is named only where the DNA matches it firmly. For some rows the clone size is stated as once, few or many, or as a class when expanded; others skip it.

>TRBD1|TRBJ1-2|TRBV7-6|once
TGTGCCAGCAGCGTAAACAGCAGGGGGCTGGATTATGGCTACACCTTC
CASSVNSRGLDYGYTF
>-|TRBJ2-5|TRBV6-5|-
TGTGCCAGCAGTTACTTGGGCAGGGCTACCCAAGAGACCCAGTACTTC
CASSYLGRATQETQYF
>TRBD1|TRBJ1-1|TRBV5-1|-
TGCGCCAGCAGCAGATGGACAGGGACTGAAGCTTTCTTT
CASSRWTGTEAFF
>-|TRBJ1-1|TRBV2|-
TGTGCCAGCACGAACCGCAGGGGAATGAACACTGAAGCTTTCTTT
CASTNRRGMNTEAFF
>TRBD1|TRBJ1-2|TRBV2|-
TGTGCCAGCAGTGACCGGACAGGGACCAACTATGGCTACACCTTC
CASSDRTGTNYGYTF
>-|TRBJ1-2|TRBV29-1|-
TGCAGCGTTCCCCTCAGTCCCTATGGCTACACCTTC
CSVPLSPYGYTF
>TRBD2|TRBJ2-5|TRBV6-5|-
TGTGCCAGCAGTTACGGGGGGGACCCTCAAGAGACCCAGTACTTC
CASSYGGDPQETQYF
>-|TRBJ2-7|TRBV11-2|-
TGTGCCAGCAGCTCACAGGCGTTCGCCTACGAGCAGTACTTC
CASSSQAFAYEQYF
>-|TRBJ2-3|TRBV6-2/TRBV6-3|-
TGTGCCAGCAGTTACTCGCCGGGAGCAGATACGCAGTATTTT
CASSYSPGADTQYF
>-|TRBJ1-4|TRBV5-5|-
TGTGCCAGCAGCTTGAGGCAGGGCCCAGAAAAACTGTTTTTT
CASSLRQGPEKLFF
>TRBD1|TRBJ1-2|TRBV7-9|once
TGTGCCAGCAGCTTAGCCGGGGGACAGGGACCGTCCTATGGCTACACCTTC
CASSLAGGQGPSYGYTF
>-|TRBJ1-1|TRBV6-6|-
TGTGCCAGCATCAGGCAGCTGAACACTGAAGCTTTCTTT
CASIRQLNTEAFF
>TRBD1|TRBJ1-1|TRBV9|-
TGTGCCAGCAGCGCCCCAGGGGGCGGTACTGAAGCTTTCTTT
CASSAPGGGTEAFF
>-|TRBJ1-1|TRBV7-9|few
TGTGCCAGCAGGGGGGCCTCGGCGAACACTGAAGCTTTCTTT
CASRGASANTEAFF
>-|TRBJ2-2|TRBV9|-
TGTGCCAGCAGCTCAGGTGGGCGCGGGGAGCTGTTTTTT
CASSSGGRGELFF
>-|TRBJ2-3|TRBV11-2|-
TGTGCCAGCAGTCGTCCTCAGGACAACATTTTATGGGCAGATACGCAGTATTTT
CASSRPQDNILWADTQYF
>TRBD2|TRBJ2-1|TRBV7-6|-
TGTGCCAGCAGCTCCCGGCAGCCAGAACTAGCGGGGGACTCCTACAATGAGCAGTTCTTC
CASSSRQPELAGDSYNEQFF
>-|TRBJ2-7|TRBV5-6|-
TGTGCCAGCACCACCCCAGGGAGGTCCTACGAGCAGTACTTC
CASTTPGRSYEQYF
>-|TRBJ1-1|TRBV7-9|-
TGTGCCAGCAGCTTAGATTGGTCAGGGAAAGCTTTCTTT
CASSLDWSGKAFF
>TRBD2|TRBJ2-5|TRBV10-3|-
TGTGCCATCAGGGGGACTAGCGAGTACCAAGAGACCCAGTACTTC
CAIRGTSEYQETQYF
>-|TRBJ2-5|TRBV9|-
TGTGCCAGCAGCGTAGGGGGGGTACAAGAGACCCAGTACTTC
CASSVGGVQETQYF
>-|TRBJ1-2|TRBV2|once
TGTGCCAGCAGGCAGGAATCTAACTATGGCTACACCTTC
CASRQESNYGYTF
>TRBD1|TRBJ1-2|TRBV19|-
TGTGCCAGTAGTCGGACAGGGCCCTATGGCTACACCTTC
CASSRTGPYGYTF
>-|TRBJ1-1|TRBV5-6|-
TGTGCCAGCAGCTTGGTCGACCGGGACACTGAAGCTTTCTTT
CASSLVDRDTEAFF
>TRBD2|TRBJ2-3|TRBV6-4|few
TGTGCCAGCAGTGACAGTGTCGGGGGGAGCACAGATACGCAGTATTTT
CASSDSVGGSTDTQYF
>TRBD2|TRBJ2-7|TRBV3-1/TRBV3-2|-
TGTGCCAGCAGCCAAGAGGGAGCGGGGTTTTACGAGCAGTACTTC
CASSQEGAGFYEQYF
>TRBD1|TRBJ2-7|TRBV5-1|-
TGCGCCAGCAGCAGGACAGGGTCCTACGAGCAGTACTTC
CASSRTGSYEQYF
>TRBD1|TRBJ1-1|TRBV10-3|once
TGTGCCATCAGGACCGGGACAGAGAGGAACACTGAAGCTTTCTTT
CAIRTGTERNTEAFF
>-|TRBJ2-1|TRBV5-8|-
TGTGCCAGCAGCCTATTGATTGAGCAGTTCTTC
CASSLLIEQFF
>-|TRBJ1-2|TRBV3-1/TRBV3-2|-
TGTGCCAGCAGCCAAGGGAGCCCGGGAAGCTATGGCTACACCTTC
CASSQGSPGSYGYTF
>-|TRBJ2-1|TRBV9|-
TGTGCCAGCAGCGAGACCCACGTCAGGGCCTCCGATGAGCAGTTCTTC
CASSETHVRASDEQFF
>-|TRBJ1-1|TRBV2|-
TGTGCCAGCCTCGCACAGGGCCGAACTGAAGCTTTCTTT
CASLAQGRTEAFF
>TRBD2|TRBJ2-3|TRBV11-2|-
TGTGCCAGCAGAGCAGGAGAGCGGGGGGACACAGATACGCAGTATTTT
CASRAGERGDTDTQYF
>-|TRBJ1-1|TRBV4-3|-
TGCGCCAGCAGCCGGTCGACGGGGAACACTGAAGCTTTCTTT
CASSRSTGNTEAFF
>TRBD2|TRBJ2-3|TRBV6-4|few
TGTGCCAGCAGTGAAAGGGAGCGGGGGGACACAGATACGCAGTATTTT
CASSERERGDTDTQYF
>-|TRBJ1-1|TRBV27|-
TGTGCCAGCAGTTTAACCGTAAACATGAACACTGAAGCTTTCTTT
CASSLTVNMNTEAFF
>TRBD1|TRBJ1-2|TRBV11-2|-
TGTGCCAGCAGCCGACAGGGGGTAGGGAGCTATGGCTACACCTTC
CASSRQGVGSYGYTF
>TRBD1|TRBJ1-1|TRBV28|-
TGTGCCAGCAGTTTGACAGGGGCGTATCTTGAAGCTTTCTTT
CASSLTGAYLEAFF
>-|TRBJ1-1|TRBV27|-
TGTGCCAGCAGTCCTCTCCAGGGTAGCTCTGAAGCTTTCTTT
CASSPLQGSSEAFF
>TRBD1|TRBJ2-7|TRBV18|-
TGTGCCAGCTCACCCGGACAGGTCTCCTACGAGCAGTACTTC
CASSPGQVSYEQYF
>TRBD1|TRBJ2-7|TRBV2|-
TGTGCCAGCAGTGAAGCCTCCAGCAGGGGGCGGTACGAGCAGTACTTC
CASSEASSRGRYEQYF
>-|TRBJ2-1|TRBV24-1|-
TGTGCCACCAGTGAGGGGCCCCTTCGCTACAATGAGCAGTTCTTC
CATSEGPLRYNEQFF
>-|TRBJ2-7|TRBV7-8|-
TGTGCCAGCAGCGTAGACTTCAGCGTCTACGAGCAGTACTTC
CASSVDFSVYEQYF
>-|TRBJ2-1|TRBV18|-
TGTGCCAGTAGCTTGGGGCTAAGGAGCTCCTACAATGAGCAGTTCTTC
CASSLGLRSSYNEQFF
>TRBD2|TRBJ2-3|TRBV5-1|-
TGCGCCAGCAGCCCGAGCGGGGGGCGCACAGATACGCAGTATTTT
CASSPSGGRTDTQYF
>-|TRBJ2-7|TRBV6-5|-
TGTGCCAGCAGTTACCTGAATCGTCGGTCCTACGAGCAGTACTTC
CASSYLNRRSYEQYF
>-|TRBJ1-1|TRBV2|-
TGTGCCAGCAGTGCTAATTTCTCTGAAGCTTTCTTT
CASSANFSEAFF
>-|TRBJ2-3|TRBV10-2|-
TGCGCCAGCAGTTACACAGATACGCAGTATTTT
CASSYTDTQYF
>-|TRBJ2-3|TRBV2|-
TGTGCCAGCAGTGAAGGGGGGCAGGGCACAGATACGCAGTATTTT
CASSEGGQGTDTQYF